The 32 T cell receptor beta chains given below trace back to one sample, sequenced in a study of cytomegalovirus exposure and HLA in healthy donors (dated by TCRdb to about 2017). Libraries were prepared through the immunoSEQ multiplex PCR assay. TCRdb limited this immuneACCESS table to in-frame rearrangements with V and J called. A share of clones is missing; checked studies link under half to unresolved V genes, and the rest is unexplained. For this sample there are approximately 130,000 clones; 70% to 90% appear just once. 2% to 2.5% of the sample belongs to the ten largest clones. Sequencing was performed on PBMCs. The receptors were gathered from a woman aged 25 to 39 in good health and CMV-seronegative.

The chain recombines TRBV4-3 with TRBJ1-2; D perhaps matches TRBD1 (6 bases). Trimming left V 6 bases short and J 0 bases short, with 11 bases between. The CDR3 consists of 14 residues. From germline, CDR1 is LGHNA and CDR2 YSLEER. CDR3 sequence reads: CASRPTGSNYGYTF. The CDR3, as DNA: TGCGCCAGCAGACCTACAGGGTCTAACTATGGCTACACCTTC.

V usage is TRBV4-3 and J usage is TRBJ2-2, with no clear D. V dropped 0 bases and J dropped 6 bases, with 8 bases sitting between them. In germline, CDR1 is LGHNA, CDR2 YSLEER. The CDR3 loop spans 14 amino acids. For the CDR3, the DNA is TGCGCCAGCAGCCAAGATATCGGGTCCGGGGAGCTGTTTTTT. Translation: CASSQDIGSGELFF.

The rearrangement joins TRBV11-2 to TRBJ2-5; TRBD2 is a possible D gene (5 bases). With 5 bases removed from V and 2 bases from J, the gap between germline ends came to 15 bases. In germline, CDR1 is SGHAT, CDR2 FQNNGV. The CDR3 is made up of 15 amino acids. DNA of the CDR3: TGTGCCAGCAGCCCGACGGGGAGTCCTCAAGAGACCCAGTACTTC. This encodes CASSPTGSPQETQYF.

The chain combines TRBV5-1 with TRBJ2-1; 10 bases fit TRBD2. The germline CDR1 and CDR2 sequences are SGHRS and YFSETQ. J gave up 7 bases and V 3 bases, and 10 bases lay outside the gene matches. The CDR3 runs 16 residues. This chain's CDR3 is CASSYGSGGAVNEQFF. In DNA, the CDR3 is TGCGCCAGCAGCTACGGCAGCGGGGGGGCCGTGAATGAGCAGTTCTTC.

This chain uses TRBV2 with TRBJ2-2, with D tentatively TRBD1 (6 bases). The V gene's germline CDR1 is SNHLY and CDR2 FYNNEI. CDR3 length: 15 amino acids. Between the trimmed V and J ends, which lost 1 base and 7 bases, there was a span of 13 bases. Here the CDR3 DNA reads TGTGCCAGCAGTGAAGTGGAAGGGGACATCGGGGAGCTGTTTTTT. This gives the protein CASSEVEGDIGELFF.

The chain is built from TRBV5-5 and TRBJ2-5; TRBD2 agrees at 8 bases. CDR3 length equals 14 residues. Germline values: CDR1 SGHKS, CDR2 YYEKEE (reference sequence). Trimming cost V 4 bases and J 4 bases; bases outside gene matches: 6. The chain's CDR3 is CASSIAGPVETQYF. The DNA for the CDR3 is TGTGCCAGCAGCATAGCGGGGCCGGTAGAGACCCAGTACTTC.

V and J are TRBV7-3 and TRBJ1-1; tentatively, D is TRBD1 (6 bases). Trimming cost V 2 bases and J 5 bases, with 12 bases left between them. The germline V gene encodes CDR1 SGHTA and CDR2 FQGTGA. The CDR3 has 14 amino acids. The CDR3 reads CASSLAQGGTEAFF. The CDR3 DNA follows: TGTGCCAGCAGCTTAGCACAGGGTGGGACTGAAGCTTTCTTT.

V and J are TRBV19 and TRBJ2-5; 9 bases fit TRBD2. Trimming took 7 bases from V and 1 from J; bases not matched to a gene: 10. CDR1 LNHDA and CDR2 SQIVND come from the germline V gene (reference sequence). This CDR3 contains 16 residues. CDR3 region: CASNSHRGGVQETQYF. CDR3 nucleotides: TGTGCCAGTAATTCCCACCGCGGGGGGGTCCAAGAGACCCAGTACTTC.

This sequence joins TRBV7-2 and TRBJ1-2; 8 nucleotides agree with TRBD1. This CDR3 is built from 15 residues. Germline CDR1 and CDR2: SGHTA and FQGNSA. V lost 2 bases, J lost 8 bases, and 10 bases stayed unmatched. The CDR3: CASSLKWQGAEGYTF. In nucleotides, the CDR3 is TGTGCCAGCAGCTTAAAGTGGCAGGGGGCTGAAGGCTACACCTTC.

This CDR3 is CASSFIGSTDTQYF. Here the CDR3 DNA reads TGTGCCAGCAGCTTCATCGGGAGCACAGATACGCAGTATTTT. V usage is TRBV7-2 and J usage is TRBJ2-3; D gene unclear. The V end lost 3 bases, the J end lost 0 bases, and 7 bases lay between the germline ends. In germline, CDR1 is SGHTA, CDR2 FQGNSA. This CDR3 region has 14 residues.

The gene calls are TRBV7-9 and TRBJ2-3; no definite D call. This CDR3 comprises 12 residues. Germline assignment: CDR1 SEHNR and CDR2 FQNEAQ (reference sequence). V lost 4 bases and J 6 bases, leaving 8 bases between the germline ends. The CDR3 DNA sequence: TGTGCCAGCAGCTCCCTCTCGGATACGCAGTATTTT. The encoded protein is CASSSLSDTQYF.

This clone was counted between two and nine times. The chain carries TRBV18 and TRBJ1-5; 9 bases fit TRBD1. In germline, CDR1 is KGHSH, CDR2 LQKENI. The V segment lost 2 bases and the J segment 3 bases; nucleotides outside the gene matches: 11. The CDR3 runs 18 residues. Here the CDR3 reads CASSPTSTTGGLNQPQHF. As DNA, the CDR3 is TGTGCCAGCTCACCAACTTCCACCACAGGGGGCCTCAATCAGCCCCAGCATTTT.

This chain connects TRBV6-6 to TRBJ2-3, with 7 bases fitting TRBD1. With V trimmed by 5 bases and J by 0 bases, 2 bases remained unmatched. The germline V gene has CDR1 MNHNY and CDR2 SVGAGI (reference sequence). This CDR3 is built from 14 residues. CDR3: CASSLGQSTDTQYF. CDR3 nucleotide sequence: TGTGCCAGCAGTCTGGGACAGAGCACAGATACGCAGTATTTT.

The gene calls are TRBV27 and TRBJ2-3; weak D call: TRBD1 (6 bases). Germline CDR1 reads MNHEY; CDR2 reads SMNVEV (reference sequence). V gave up 5 bases and J gave up 2 bases, with 17 bases separating them. The CDR3 loop spans 16 amino acids. In nucleotides, the CDR3 is TGTGCCAGCAGTCCATCCCGGACAGTCCTCACAGATACGCAGTATTTT. As protein: CASSPSRTVLTDTQYF.

The chain links TRBV6-6 to TRBJ2-5, with a possible D match to TRBD2 (7 bases). The CDR3 is 14 residues long. Germline values: CDR1 MNHNY, CDR2 SVGAGI (reference sequence). V gave up 2 bases and J gave up 5 bases, with 12 bases separating them. CDR3 sequence (DNA): TGTGCCAGCAGTTACGGGGGGGCCAGGGAGACCCAGTACTTC. Translating gives CASSYGGARETQYF.

There are a few counts of this clone. The chain carries TRBV19 and TRBJ1-6, with TRBD1 matching 7 bases. The CDR3 covers 15 residues. Germline lookup yields CDR1 LNHDA and CDR2 SQIVND (reference sequence). The J segment lost 6 bases and the V segment lost 5 bases, leaving 7 bases of the junction unmatched. CDR3 nucleotide sequence: TGTGCCAGTAGTTCCACAGGGGTACCTAATTCACCCCTCCACTTT. Residues: CASSSTGVPNSPLHF.

This clone was found a few times. The genes are TRBV9 and TRBJ2-1; perhaps TRBD2 as D (7 bases). The germline gives CDR1 SGDLS, CDR2 YYNGEE. The CDR3 has 18 amino acids. V lost 0 bases to trimming and J lost 8 bases, with 24 bases between them. CDR3 amino acids: CASSVGEGGSPHRDEQFF. The CDR3 region has the DNA TGTGCCAGCAGCGTAGGGGAGGGGGGATCACCCCACCGGGATGAGCAGTTCTTC.

The count of this clone is one. The chain employs TRBV6-5 and TRBJ1-2; D may be TRBD1 (6 bases). Trimming pared 7 bases from V and 2 bases from J, leaving 17 bases between. The length of the CDR3 is 15 residues. Germline CDR1 and CDR2: MNHEY and SVGAGI. This chain's CDR3 is CASKTHARGNYGYTF. The CDR3 DNA sequence: TGTGCCAGCAAAACTCATGCCAGGGGAAACTATGGCTACACCTTC.

This clone was detected only a few times. This chain joins TRBV12-5 and TRBJ2-7; D gene uncertain. Trimming removed 3 bases at V and 6 bases at J, with 9 bases between. Germline-derived CDR1 and CDR2 are LGHNT and FRNRAP. CDR3 length: 12 amino acids. This CDR3 reads CASGLAPREQYF. The CDR3 nucleotides are TGTGCTAGTGGTTTAGCCCCCCGCGAGCAGTACTTC. The full variable domain, its missing parts supplied by reference TRBV12-5 and TRBJ2-7, is DARVTQTPRHKVTEMGQEVTMRCQPILGHNTVFWYRQTMMQGLELLAYFRNRAPLDDSGMPKDRFSAEMPDATLATLKIQPSEPRDSAVYFCASGLAPREQYFGPGTRLTVT.

This sequence joins TRBV7-2 and TRBJ1-5; D is possibly TRBD1 (5 bases). CDR1 and CDR2 (germline): SGHTA, FQGNSA. Deletions cut 2 bases from V and 4 bases from J, with 9 bases between. This CDR3 has 14 amino acids. The CDR3 protein is CASSLRAGNQPQHF. For the CDR3, the DNA is TGTGCCAGCAGCTTAAGGGCAGGGAATCAGCCCCAGCATTTT.

The V and J genes are TRBV16 and TRBJ1-2, with D unresolved. Trimming stripped 2 bases from V and 8 bases from J, with 9 bases between. In germline, CDR1 is KGHSY, CDR2 FQNENV. The length of the CDR3 is 12 residues. CDR3 sequence: CASSQVARGYTF. The CDR3 nucleotides are TGTGCCAGCAGCCAAGTGGCCCGCGGCTACACCTTC.

This chain connects TRBV6-6 to TRBJ1-2; TRBD1 agrees at 11 bases. Germline-derived CDR1 and CDR2 are MNHNY and SVGAGI (reference sequence). The CDR3 runs 15 residues. V lost 6 bases to trimming and J lost 3 bases; unmatched junction nucleotides: 6. The CDR3 reads CASRDRGLGDYGYTF. DNA for the CDR3: TGTGCCAGCAGGGACAGGGGGCTCGGGGACTATGGCTACACCTTC.

The V call is TRBV2, the J call TRBJ2-7, with D tentatively TRBD1 (6 bases). This CDR3 is built from 13 residues. V lost 7 bases and J lost 2, with 12 bases in between. From germline, CDR1 is SNHLY and CDR2 FYNNEI. CDR3 DNA: TGTGCCAGCAACGCGGACAGAACCTACGAGCAGTACTTC. It yields the protein CASNADRTYEQYF. The full variable domain, with the rest looked up from reference TRBV2 and TRBJ2-7, is EPEVTQTPSHQVTQMGQEVILRCVPISNHLYFYWYRQILGQKVEFLVSFYNNEISEKSEIFDDQFSVERPDGSNFTLKIRSTKLEDSAMYFCASNADRTYEQYFGPGTRLTVT.

V usage is TRBV14 and J usage is TRBJ2-3; 7 bases map to TRBD1. Germline values: CDR1 SGHDN, CDR2 FVKESK. V lost 1 base to trimming and J lost 4 bases; unmatched junction nucleotides: 2. The CDR3 consists of 14 residues. The CDR3 reads CASSQGRGSDTQYF. CDR3 bases: TGTGCCAGCAGCCAAGGCAGGGGGTCAGATACGCAGTATTTT.

The chain is built from TRBV5-1 and TRBJ1-5; the D gene is possibly TRBD1 (6 bases). CDR3 length: 14 residues. The V end lost 3 bases, the J end lost 5 bases, and 12 bases lay between the germline ends. Germline CDR1 is SGHRS and CDR2 is YFSETQ. The CDR3 spells CASSWEGGHQPQHF. The CDR3 DNA sequence: TGCGCCAGCAGCTGGGAGGGGGGCCATCAGCCCCAGCATTTT.

This clone has only one observation. The V call is TRBV5-1, the J call TRBJ1-1, with 11 bases lining up with TRBD1. This CDR3 contains 16 residues. Germline lookup yields CDR1 SGHRS and CDR2 YFSETQ. After removal of 2 bases from V and 1 base from J, the junction contained 4 bases not matched to a gene. CDR3 in DNA: TGCGCCAGCAGCTTCGGACAGGGGGCTGGGAACACTGAAGCTTTCTTT. The encoded protein is CASSFGQGAGNTEAFF.

The chain recombines TRBV7-8 with TRBJ2-2; 8 bases map to TRBD1. Trimming at V came to 5 bases and at J to 8 bases, leaving 4 bases not matched to a gene. The CDR3 loop spans 13 amino acids. Germline CDR1 and CDR2: SGHVS and FQNEAQ. The CDR3: CASSPYRGGELFF. In DNA form, the CDR3 reads TGTGCCAGCAGCCCTTACAGGGGGGGGGAGCTGTTTTTT.

The V gene is TRBV6-5, the J gene TRBJ2-6, with D uncertain. The CDR3 spans 12 residues. V dropped 11 bases and J dropped 2 bases, with 7 bases sitting between them. In germline, CDR1 is MNHEY, CDR2 SVGAGI. The CDR3 loop is CASRAGANVLTF. In DNA, the CDR3 is TGTGCCTCTCGGGCTGGGGCCAACGTCCTGACTTTC.

The chain couples TRBV2 to TRBJ1-3; weak D call: TRBD1 (5 bases). The germline V gene encodes CDR1 SNHLY and CDR2 FYNNEI. V dropped 3 bases and J dropped 2 bases, with 11 bases sitting between them. The CDR3 covers 15 residues. The CDR3, as DNA: TGTGCCAGCAGTGAGCAGGGAAGGACTGGAAACACCATATATTTT. Protein: CASSEQGRTGNTIYF. Supplemented by reference TRBV2 and TRBJ1-3, the full variable domain reads EPEVTQTPSHQVTQMGQEVILRCVPISNHLYFYWYRQILGQKVEFLVSFYNNEISEKSEIFDDQFSVERPDGSNFTLKIRSTKLEDSAMYFCASSEQGRTGNTIYFGEGSWLTVV.

The J gene is TRBJ1-2, the V gene TRBV25-1; TRBD1 is a possible D gene (5 bases). The CDR3 is 15 residues long. V was trimmed by 5 bases and J by 8 bases, leaving 21 bases between them. From germline, CDR1 is MGHDK and CDR2 SYGVNS. For the CDR3, the DNA is TGTGCCAGCAGTCCACAGGCAAGCCTGGCCGGCGGCTACACCTTC. Translated: CASSPQASLAGGYTF.

The chain couples TRBV7-2 to TRBJ2-7; maybe TRBD2 (5 bases). The CDR3 is 12 amino acids. The V end lost 5 bases, the J end lost 4 bases, and 9 bases lay between the germline ends. Germline V gene sequence: CDR1 SGHTA, CDR2 FQGNSA. The CDR3 reads CASSRTEYEQYF. The CDR3, as DNA: TGTGCCAGCAGCCGGACTGAGTACGAGCAGTACTTC.

The gene calls are TRBV30 and TRBJ2-7; possible D gene TRBD1, 7 bases. Looked up from germline, CDR1 is GTSNPN and CDR2 is SVGIG (reference sequence). V was trimmed by 4 bases and J by 0 bases, leaving 16 bases between them. This CDR3 is built from 15 residues. CDR3 sequence: CAWNSGGTSSYEQYF. The CDR3 DNA follows: TGTGCCTGGAACTCAGGGGGGACGAGCTCCTACGAGCAGTACTTC.